The next 10 T cell receptor beta chains were all read from a single sample in a study of cytomegalovirus exposure and HLA in healthy donors. The PCR had 60 Vbeta and 13 Jbeta primers. TCRdb's copy holds only in-frame clones and misses some; the assay was immunoSEQ multiplex PCR. This sample yields 40,000 to 55,000 clones, of which 81% are seen a single time; roughly 2.5% belongs to the top ten. Sequencing used PBMCs. The receptors were gathered from a boy aged 10-17 years in good health and CMV-seropositive.

The chain is built from TRBV7-9 and TRBJ2-1; 7 positions match TRBD1. Germline CDR1 reads SEHNR; CDR2 reads FQNEAQ (reference sequence). The CDR3 sequence is 15 residues long. Trimming removed 4 bases from V and 2 bases from J; junction bases left unmatched: 5. In nucleotides, the CDR3 is TGTGCCAGCAGCTCTGCCGGGACAGCCTACAATGAGCAGTTCTTC. Translation gives CASSSAGTAYNEQFF.

J is TRBJ1-5 and V is TRBV7-3; the D is unclear. V was trimmed by 4 bases and J by 7 bases, leaving 11 bases between them. There are 13 residues in the CDR3. Germline V gene lookup returns CDR1 SGHTA and CDR2 FQGTGA. DNA for the CDR3: TGTGCCAGCAGCTATGCGGCCGGACAGCCCCAGCATTTT. Protein: CASSYAAGQPQHF.

This clone was detected once. This chain links TRBV14 with TRBJ1-4; 7 bases are a match to TRBD1. Germline values: CDR1 SGHDN, CDR2 FVKESK. The length of the CDR3 is 13 residues. V trimming: 4 bases; J trimming: 7 bases; junction bases outside the gene matches: 3. This CDR3 reads CASSRGGFEKLFF. CDR3 nucleotide sequence: TGTGCCAGCAGCCGAGGGGGCTTTGAAAAACTGTTTTTT.

The genes are TRBV19 and TRBJ2-2; D ambiguous. The CDR3 loop spans 12 amino acids. Germline CDR1 is LNHDA and CDR2 is SQIVND (reference sequence). The CDR3 region has the DNA TGTGGAGGTTCAAGTGCCACCGGGGAGCTGTTTTTT. This codes for CGGSSATGELFF.

This clone was seen only once. The rearrangement uses TRBV7-2 and TRBJ2-2, with 10 bases aligning to TRBD2. The V gene's germline CDR1 is SGHTA and CDR2 FQGNSA. The trim removed 4 bases at V and 3 bases at J, leaving 2 bases unmatched. The CDR3 length is 15 residues. DNA of the CDR3: TGTGCCAGCAGCTCGGGACTAGCGTACACCGGGGAGCTGTTTTTT. Its translation: CASSSGLAYTGELFF.

The chain joins TRBV9 to TRBJ1-3, with 8 bases identical to TRBD1. Germline loops: CDR1 SGDLS, CDR2 YYNGEE. The ends lost 3 bases at V and 2 bases at J; junction bases unmatched: 4. CDR3 length equals 15 residues. The CDR3 region has the DNA TGTGCCAGCAGCGATGCGACAGGGGCTGGAAACACCATATATTTT. Amino acids: CASSDATGAGNTIYF.

The count of this clone is one. In DNA, the CDR3 is TGTGCCAGTCGGGACAGGGGAATCCCCTACGAGCAGTACTTC. It translates to CASRDRGIPYEQYF. V is TRBV19 and J is TRBJ2-7; 10 positions agree with TRBD1. From germline, CDR1 is LNHDA and CDR2 SQIVND (reference sequence). The CDR3 runs to 14 residues. V lost 8 bases to trimming and J lost 2 bases; unmatched junction nucleotides: 6.

This clone was found once. The chain joins TRBV6-5 to TRBJ1-6; no firm D call. Between the trimmed V and J ends, which lost 0 bases and 0 bases, there was a span of 6 bases. There are 16 residues in the CDR3. Germline CDR1 is MNHEY and CDR2 is SVGAGI. CDR3: CASSYSTSSYNSPLHF. In nucleotides, the CDR3 is TGTGCCAGCAGTTACTCGACAAGCTCCTATAATTCACCCCTCCACTTT.

This clone has only a few counts. The chain recombines TRBV4-1 with TRBJ1-1; maybe TRBD1 (6 bases). The V and J ends lost 4 bases and 1 base respectively, with 10 bases between them. Germline values: CDR1 MGHRA, CDR2 YSYEKL. This CDR3 has 14 amino acids. The CDR3 coding sequence is TGCGCCAGCAGCCCAGGACAGTCGAACACTGAAGCTTTCTTT. Its protein is CASSPGQSNTEAFF.

V usage is TRBV9 and J usage is TRBJ2-7; D perhaps matches TRBD1 (6 bases). The CDR3 has 12 residues. V lost 3 bases, J lost 4 bases, and 8 bases lay in between. From germline, CDR1 is SGDLS and CDR2 YYNGEE. The CDR3 DNA sequence: TGTGCCAGCAGCGGAGGGGGATACGAGCAGTACTTC. Protein sequence: CASSGGGYEQYF.